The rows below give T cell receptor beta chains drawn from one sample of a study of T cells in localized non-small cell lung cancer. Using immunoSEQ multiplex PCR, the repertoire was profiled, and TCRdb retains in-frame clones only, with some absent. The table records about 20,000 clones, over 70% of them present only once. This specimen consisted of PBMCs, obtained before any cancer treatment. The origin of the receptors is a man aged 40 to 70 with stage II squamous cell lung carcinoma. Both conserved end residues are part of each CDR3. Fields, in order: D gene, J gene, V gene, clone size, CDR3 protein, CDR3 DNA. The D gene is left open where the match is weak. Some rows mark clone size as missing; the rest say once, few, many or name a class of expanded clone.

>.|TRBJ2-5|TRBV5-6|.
CASSSQVAVVVVETQYF
TGTGCCAGCAGCTCCCAGGTAGCGGTGGTAGTCGTTGAGACCCAGTACTTC
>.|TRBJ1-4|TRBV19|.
CASSMGLENEKLFF
TGTGCCAGTAGTATGGGATTGGAAAATGAAAAACTGTTTTTT
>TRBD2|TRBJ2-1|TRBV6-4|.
CASSPSGVSYNEQFF
TGTGCCAGCAGTCCTAGCGGGGTATCCTACAATGAGCAGTTCTTC
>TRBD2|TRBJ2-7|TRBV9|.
CASSVASGGAYEQYF
TGTGCCAGCAGCGTAGCTAGCGGGGGGGCCTACGAGCAGTACTTC
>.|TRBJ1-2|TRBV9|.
CASSAGTGYTF
TGTGCCAGCAGCGCCGGGACTGGCTACACCTTC
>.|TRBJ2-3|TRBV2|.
CASSASRYTQYF
TGTGCCAGCAGTGCCAGCCGATATACGCAGTATTTT
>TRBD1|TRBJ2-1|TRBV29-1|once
CSVAWTGWGNEQFF
TGCAGCGTGGCCTGGACAGGGTGGGGCAATGAGCAGTTCTTC
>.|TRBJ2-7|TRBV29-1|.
CSAAGTAGYEQYF
TGCAGCGCAGCCGGGACGGCCGGATACGAGCAGTACTTC
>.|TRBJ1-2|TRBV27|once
CASSFNRARVYGYTF
TGTGCCAGCAGTTTTAACAGGGCGCGGGTGTATGGCTACACCTTC
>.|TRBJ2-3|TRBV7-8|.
CASSLGLAVQDTQYF
TGTGCCAGCAGCTTAGGTTTGGCGGTCCAGGATACGCAGTATTTT
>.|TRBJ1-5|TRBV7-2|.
CASRREGTAGQPQHF
TGTGCCAGCCGCAGGGAAGGAACGGCAGGTCAGCCCCAGCATTTT
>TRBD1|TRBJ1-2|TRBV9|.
CASSVDHRGQGGYTF
TGTGCCAGCAGCGTAGATCACAGGGGGCAGGGTGGCTACACCTTC
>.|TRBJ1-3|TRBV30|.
CAWDGSGNTIYF
TGTGCCTGGGACGGCTCTGGAAACACCATATATTTT
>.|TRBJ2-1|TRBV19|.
CASSIDRDLRMVQFF
TGTGCCAGTAGTATAGATCGGGACCTACGGATGGTGCAGTTCTTC
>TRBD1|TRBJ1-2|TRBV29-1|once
CSVVQGADYGYTF
TGCAGCGTTGTCCAGGGGGCAGACTATGGCTACACCTTC
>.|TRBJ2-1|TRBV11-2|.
CASSLDPPGGSYNEQFF
TGTGCCAGCAGCTTAGACCCTCCCGGGGGCTCCTACAATGAGCAGTTCTTC
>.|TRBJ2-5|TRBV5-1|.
CASSWGHPNRAQYF
TGCGCCAGCAGCTGGGGACACCCCAACCGGGCCCAGTACTTC
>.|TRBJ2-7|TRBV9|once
CASSVDAASLYEQYF
TGTGCCAGCAGCGTAGACGCAGCCTCACTATACGAGCAGTACTTC
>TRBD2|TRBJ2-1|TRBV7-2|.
CASSLVRTSGSKINNEQFF
TGTGCCAGCAGCTTAGTAAGGACTAGCGGGAGTAAAATTAACAATGAGCAGTTCTTC
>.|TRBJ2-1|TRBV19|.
CASSIGRERSYNEQFF
TGTGCCAGTAGTATTGGTAGGGAGCGCTCCTACAATGAGCAGTTCTTC
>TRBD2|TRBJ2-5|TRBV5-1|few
CASSLVKAGGETQYF
TGCGCCAGCAGCTTGGTCAAAGCGGGAGGAGAGACCCAGTACTTC
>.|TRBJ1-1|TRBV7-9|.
CASRRAGGEYTEAFF
TGTGCCAGCAGGCGCGCGGGTGGCGAGTACACTGAAGCTTTCTTT
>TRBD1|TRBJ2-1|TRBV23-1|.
CASSRTRDRAYNEQFF
TGCGCCAGCAGTCGTACCCGGGACAGGGCCTACAATGAGCAGTTCTTC
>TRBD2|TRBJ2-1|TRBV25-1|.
CASSEPGLARNNEQFF
TGTGCCAGCAGTGAACCGGGACTAGCGAGAAACAATGAGCAGTTCTTC
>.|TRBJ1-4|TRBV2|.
CASSEMVGLANEKLFF
TGTGCCAGCAGTGAAATGGTGGGGCTCGCTAATGAAAAACTGTTTTTT
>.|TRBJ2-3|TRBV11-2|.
CASSPRGFSTDTQYF
TGTGCCAGCAGCCCCAGGGGATTCAGCACAGATACGCAGTATTTT
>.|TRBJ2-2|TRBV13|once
CASSLGQGGTGELFF
TGTGCCAGCAGCTTAGGGCAGGGCGGCACCGGGGAGCTGTTTTTT